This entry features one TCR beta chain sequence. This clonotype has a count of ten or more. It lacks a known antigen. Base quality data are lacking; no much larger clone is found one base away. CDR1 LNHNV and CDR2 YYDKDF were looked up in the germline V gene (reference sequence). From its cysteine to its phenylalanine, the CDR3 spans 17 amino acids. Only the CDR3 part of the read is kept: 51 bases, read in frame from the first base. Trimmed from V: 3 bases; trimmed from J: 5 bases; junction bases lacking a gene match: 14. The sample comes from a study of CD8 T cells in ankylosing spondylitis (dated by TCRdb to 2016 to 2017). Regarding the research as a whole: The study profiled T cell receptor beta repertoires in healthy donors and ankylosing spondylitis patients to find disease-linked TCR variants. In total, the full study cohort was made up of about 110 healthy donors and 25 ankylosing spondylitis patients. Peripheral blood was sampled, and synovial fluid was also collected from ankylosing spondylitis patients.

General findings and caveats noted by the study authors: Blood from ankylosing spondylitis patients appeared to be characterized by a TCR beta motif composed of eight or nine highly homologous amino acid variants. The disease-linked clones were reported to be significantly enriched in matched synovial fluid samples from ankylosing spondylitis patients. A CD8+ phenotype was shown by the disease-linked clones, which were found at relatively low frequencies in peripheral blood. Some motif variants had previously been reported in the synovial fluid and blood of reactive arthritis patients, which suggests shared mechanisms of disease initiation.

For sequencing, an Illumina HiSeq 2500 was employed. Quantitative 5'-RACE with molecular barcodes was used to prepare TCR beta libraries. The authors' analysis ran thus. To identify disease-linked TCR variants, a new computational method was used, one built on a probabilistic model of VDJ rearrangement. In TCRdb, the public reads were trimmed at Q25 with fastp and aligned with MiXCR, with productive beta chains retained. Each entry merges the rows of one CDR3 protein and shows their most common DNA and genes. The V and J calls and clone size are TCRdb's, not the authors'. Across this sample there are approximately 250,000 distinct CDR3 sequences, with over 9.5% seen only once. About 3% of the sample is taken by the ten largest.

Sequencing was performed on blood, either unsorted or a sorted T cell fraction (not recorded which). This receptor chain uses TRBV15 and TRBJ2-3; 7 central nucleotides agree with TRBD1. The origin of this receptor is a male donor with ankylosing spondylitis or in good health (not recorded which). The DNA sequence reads TGTGCCACCAGCAGTGAAAGCCGTACCGACAGGGAAGATACGCAGTATTTT. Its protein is CATSSESRTDREDTQYF.